Listed below are T cell receptor beta chains from one sample, sequenced in a study of T cell responses to AZD1222 COVID-19 vaccine. Profiling relied on immunoSEQ multiplex PCR, and the TCRdb table lists in-frame clones only, not all of them. This table holds roughly 120,000 clones, 88% found once. This specimen consisted of peripheral blood, obtained on day 0 of MenACWY control vaccination. The receptors were sampled from an adult in good health. Each CDR3 is given without its conserved first and last residue. Each record gives: V gene, J gene, CDR3 protein.

>TRBV3-1/TRBV3-2|TRBJ1-1
ASTGRAPTGLNTEAF
>TRBV5-1|TRBJ2-1
ASTGTSAYNEQF
>TRBV19|TRBJ2-7
ASSIDSPYEQY
>TRBV14|TRBJ1-5
ASSQESCPDNEHLGNQPQH
>TRBV25-1|TRBJ1-1
ASKGNTEAF
>TRBV28|TRBJ2-1
ASIPGGLADNEQF
>TRBV6-5|TRBJ2-7
ASSYSIRSSYEQY
>TRBV19|TRBJ1-1
ASSQRQGEAF
>TRBV13|TRBJ2-5
ASSNTDGLGSQY
>TRBV3-1/TRBV3-2|TRBJ2-7
ASSQGPRSHYEQY
>TRBV12-3/TRBV12-4|TRBJ1-3
ASSFGGNTIY
>TRBV7-3|TRBJ2-6
ASSPHRGRRSGANVLT
>TRBV11-2|TRBJ2-7
ASSHALLAGYEQY
>TRBV6-5|TRBJ2-5
ASFKGASGQETQY